The 17 T cell receptor beta chains below all came from one sample that was sequenced in a study of cytomegalovirus exposure and HLA in healthy donors. Measured with immunoSEQ multiplex PCR; TCRdb has only the in-frame clones, and not every one. In the table there are approximately 150,000 clones, 87% of which are singletons. Sequenced input: PBMCs. The receptors here all came from a man younger than 30 in good health and CMV-seropositive.

The chain combines TRBV5-4 with TRBJ2-1; 16 nucleotides agree with TRBD2. V shed 6 bases and J 7 bases; nucleotides not matched to a gene: 7. Germline CDR1 is SGHNT and CDR2 is YYREEE (reference sequence). The CDR3 length is 16 residues. The CDR3 region is CASTAPGLAGGNEQFF. DNA for the CDR3: TGTGCCAGCACCGCCCCGGGACTAGCGGGAGGGAATGAGCAGTTCTTC.

The genes are TRBV28 and TRBJ1-2; 9 positions match TRBD1. The CDR3 totals 15 residues. With 6 bases clipped from V and 7 bases from J, the junction kept 12 bases outside the gene matches. Per germline, CDR1 MDHEN and CDR2 SYDVKM. CDR3 nucleotide sequence: TGTGCCAGCAGCCGGCCCACAGGGGGCGCGGGTGGCTACACCTTC. Its protein is CASSRPTGGAGGYTF.

This clone has more than one count but fewer than ten. This sequence joins TRBV7-9 and TRBJ1-1; D is perhaps TRBD1 (5 bases). Germline-derived CDR1 and CDR2 are SEHNR and FQNEAQ (reference sequence). CDR3 size: 15 residues. Trimming took off 1 base at V and 3 bases at J, with 12 bases between the two ends. CDR3 bases: TGTGCCAGCAGCTTAGATGTGGGGCTCCACACTGAAGCTTTCTTT. Amino acid sequence: CASSLDVGLHTEAFF.

This clone came up once. J is TRBJ1-2 and V is TRBV6-5; 9 bases map to TRBD1. This CDR3 region has 14 residues. CDR1 and CDR2 from the germline V gene are MNHEY and SVGAGI. V dropped 6 bases and J dropped 2; count of bases not matched to a gene: 4. The CDR3 here is CASRSTGGNYGYTF. The CDR3 region has the DNA TGTGCCAGCAGATCCACAGGGGGCAACTATGGCTACACCTTC.

V is TRBV10-3 and J is TRBJ2-3, with 10 nucleotides matching TRBD1. The trim removed 6 bases at V and 3 bases at J, leaving 6 bases unmatched. Germline CDR1 ENHRY, CDR2 SYGVKD. This CDR3 region has 15 residues. CDR3 bases: TGTGCCATCAGCGACAGGGGGCTTGAAACAGATACGCAGTATTTT. It yields the protein CAISDRGLETDTQYF.

This CDR3 reads CASSLPGYEQYF. The CDR3 nucleotides are TGTGCCAGCAGCTTACCCGGTTACGAGCAGTACTTC. The gene calls are TRBV11-1 and TRBJ2-7; no reliable D call. Per the germline V gene, CDR1 is SGHAT and CDR2 is FQDESV (reference sequence). The V and J ends lost 2 bases and 4 bases respectively, with 6 bases between them. This CDR3 comprises 12 residues.

The V call is TRBV28, the J call TRBJ1-2, with D perhaps matching TRBD1 (5 bases). Trimming took 1 base from V and 6 from J, leaving 9 bases between them. CDR3 length: 13 residues. The germline V gene encodes CDR1 MDHEN and CDR2 SYDVKM. The CDR3 spells CASSLLGVDGYTF. The CDR3 coding sequence is TGTGCCAGCAGTTTATTAGGGGTGGATGGCTACACCTTC.

The chain combines TRBV7-3 with TRBJ2-7, with a weak D call TRBD2 (6 bases). Germline CDR1 is SGHTA and CDR2 is FQGTGA. V was pared by 0 bases and J by 0 bases, with 9 bases between. CDR3 length equals 15 residues. The CDR3 coding sequence is TGTGCCAGCAGCTTAACCGGGACTGGCTCCTACGAGCAGTACTTC. This sequence encodes CASSLTGTGSYEQYF.

V is TRBV18 and J is TRBJ2-1, with TRBD2 as a possible D gene (6 bases). The ends were cut back, 2 bases at V and 4 bases at J, with 12 bases in the middle. The CDR3 runs to 15 residues. CDR1 is KGHSH and CDR2 is LQKENI in the germline V gene. CDR3 in DNA: TGTGCCAGCTCACCATCTTCAGGGACTTACAATGAGCAGTTCTTC. Amino acids: CASSPSSGTYNEQFF.

CDR3 amino acids: CASSQDTSPDTQYF. The CDR3 nucleotides are TGTGCCAGCAGCCAAGATACTAGTCCAGATACGCAGTATTTT. The chain carries TRBV4-2 and TRBJ2-3; D is perhaps TRBD2 (5 bases). Germline values: CDR1 LGHNA, CDR2 YNFKEQ. The V and J ends lost 0 bases and 4 bases respectively, with 8 bases between them. The CDR3 runs to 14 residues.

The V call is TRBV6-1, the J call TRBJ1-5, with D possibly being TRBD1 (5 bases). The V gene lost 2 bases and the J gene lost 0 bases, with 14 bases spanning the gap. This CDR3 is 17 amino acids long. Germline CDR1 is MNHNS and CDR2 is SASEGT. CDR3 bases: TGTGCCAGCAGTGAATCGGGGGGATTCTATAGCAATCAGCCCCAGCATTTT. Its protein product is CASSESGGFYSNQPQHF.

The V gene is TRBV30, the J gene TRBJ1-5; unclear D gene. Germline loops: CDR1 GTSNPN, CDR2 SVGIG (reference sequence). The CDR3 totals 13 residues. The V and J ends lost 0 bases and 7 bases respectively, with 10 bases between them. The CDR3 loop reads CAWSVQSSQPQHF. For the CDR3, the DNA is TGTGCCTGGAGTGTACAGAGCAGCCAGCCCCAGCATTTT.

The chain joins TRBV11-2 to TRBJ1-2; D not certain. Trimming shortened V by 2 bases and J by 1 base, and 20 bases separated the two germline ends. This CDR3 contains 18 residues. Germline CDR1 reads SGHAT; CDR2 reads FQNNGV. CDR3 in amino acids: CASSLTPTGEADNYGYTF. The CDR3 DNA reads TGTGCCAGCAGCTTAACCCCCACCGGGGAGGCAGATAACTATGGCTACACCTTC.

The V call is TRBV10-1, the J call TRBJ2-7; TRBD1 matches at 7 bases. V trimming: 2 bases; J trimming: 2 bases; junction bases outside the gene matches: 6. CDR3 size: 15 residues. CDR1 WNHNN and CDR2 SYGVQD come from the germline V gene (reference sequence). The CDR3: CASSEETGNTYEQYF. The CDR3 DNA reads TGCGCCAGCAGTGAGGAGACAGGGAATACCTACGAGCAGTACTTC.

V usage is TRBV5-1 and J usage is TRBJ1-2; TRBD1 aligns across 11 bases. The junction had 7 bases not matched to a gene; V was cut back by 5 bases and J by 4 bases. This CDR3 is built from 15 residues. Germline V gene sequence: CDR1 SGHRS, CDR2 YFSETQ. The DNA for the CDR3 is TGCGCCAGCAGGATTTGGACAGGGGGCAGCTATGGCTACACCTTC. Encoded protein: CASRIWTGGSYGYTF.

The V call is TRBV10-2, the J call TRBJ1-4; D perhaps matches TRBD1 (5 bases). Trimming removed 5 bases at V and 8 bases at J, with 15 bases between. This CDR3 is built from 14 residues. The germline V gene encodes CDR1 WSHSY and CDR2 SAAADI. CDR3 loop: CASSIGRGFEKLFF. The CDR3, as DNA: TGCGCCAGCAGTATCGGGAGGGGATTCGAAAAACTGTTTTTT.

This clone was detected only once. This sequence joins TRBV19 and TRBJ2-1; possibly TRBD2 for D (5 bases). CDR3 length equals 12 residues. In germline, CDR1 is LNHDA, CDR2 SQIVND (reference sequence). The V end was cut by 10 bases, the J end by 9 bases, with 16 bases between. The CDR3 DNA follows: TGTGCCACTTCCAGCGGTCTCAGTGAGCAGTTCTTC. It yields the protein CATSSGLSEQFF.